A selection of T cell receptor beta chains follows, all from one sample in a study of T cells in Graves' hyperthyroidism and ophthalmopathy. From the multiplex PCR reads, TCRdb called clonotypes with MiXCR, one entry per CDR3 protein. The table lists about 400,000 distinct CDR3 sequences, 20% to 25% of them singletons, with more than 60% in the top ten. Material for sequencing was blood. The receptors derive from a man aged 45-65 years with Graves' hyperthyroidism. Both conserved end residues are part of each CDR3. D genes are given only for firm matches. Some rows have no size entry. The others give once, few or many, or a class for an expanded clone.

clone_size	d_call	v_call	j_call	cdr3_length	cdr3_aa	cdr3_nt
many	TRBD1	TRBV29-1	TRBJ1-1	11	CSVHRGTEAFF	TGCAGCGTGCACAGGGGGACTGAAGCTTTCTTT
many	NA	TRBV6-1	TRBJ2-5	15	CASSSLRWTSETQYF	TGTGCCAGCAGTTCTTTACGTTGGACCTCAGAGACCCAGTACTTC
many	NA	TRBV5-1	TRBJ2-7	13	CASSLLGVREQYF	TGCGCCAGCAGCTTGCTCGGGGTGCGCGAGCAGTACTTC
few	NA	TRBV15	TRBJ1-1	16	CATSPAEGRQNTEAFF	TGTGCCACCAGTCCCGCGGAGGGCCGACAGAACACTGAAGCTTTCTTT
many	NA	TRBV20-1	TRBJ2-1	14	CSAREGKAYNEQFF	TGCAGTGCTAGAGAGGGCAAGGCCTACAATGAGCAGTTCTTC
few	TRBD1	TRBV12-3/TRBV12-4	TRBJ1-2	15	CASSDPRGGGYGYTF	TGTGCCAGCAGTGACCCAAGAGGGGGCGGCTATGGCTACACCTTC
NA	NA	TRBV5-1	TRBJ1-1	14	CASSPQSQGAEAFF	TGCGCCAGCAGCCCCCAATCACAGGGCGCTGAAGCTTTCTTT
many	TRBD1	TRBV7-6	TRBJ2-1	15	CASSFTGTGNNEQFF	TGTGCCAGCAGCTTCACCGGGACAGGGAACAATGAGCAGTTCTTC
many	NA	TRBV6-6	TRBJ2-5	13	CASSYSVVETQYF	TGTGCCAGCAGTTACTCGGTTGTAGAGACCCAGTACTTC
NA	NA	TRBV3-1	TRBJ1-1	11	CASSQGVGAFF	TGTGCCAGCAGCCAAGGGGTTGGGGCTTTCTTT
few	NA	TRBV5-1	TRBJ2-5	14	CASSGGSPGETQYF	TGCGCCAGCAGCGGGGGGTCCCCTGGAGAGACCCAGTACTTC
many	NA	TRBV2	TRBJ2-5	14	CASAPRRDQETQYF	TGTGCCAGTGCCCCTCGACGAGACCAAGAGACCCAGTACTTC
few	NA	TRBV7-9	TRBJ1-6	14	CASSLDVRGSPLHF	TGTGCCAGCAGCTTGGACGTCAGGGGATCACCCCTCCACTTT
few	TRBD1	TRBV12-5	TRBJ1-6	14	CASGWTGGNSPLHF	TGTGCTAGTGGTTGGACAGGGGGTAATTCACCCCTCCACTTT
many	NA	TRBV12-3/TRBV12-4	TRBJ1-2	15	CASSPGQRTLYGYTF	TGTGCCAGCAGTCCTGGACAGCGCACTTTGTATGGCTACACCTTC
few	NA	TRBV15	TRBJ1-2	12	CATSRDSSGYTF	TGTGCCACCAGCAGAGATTCGAGCGGCTACACCTTC
few	NA	TRBV7-3	TRBJ2-1	14	CASSQVGGGNEQFF	TGTGCCAGCAGCCAAGTGGGGGGAGGCAATGAGCAGTTCTTC
few	NA	TRBV20-1	TRBJ2-3	12	CSASDGTDTQYF	TGCAGTGCTTCGGACGGCACAGATACGCAGTATTTT
NA	NA	TRBV7-2	TRBJ2-7	13	CASSLPSKAEQYF	TGTGCCAGCAGTTTACCGTCCAAGGCCGAGCAGTACTTC
NA	TRBD2	TRBV27	TRBJ2-7	16	CATSDPTSGRPFEQYF	TGTGCCACCAGTGACCCCACTAGCGGGAGGCCCTTCGAGCAGTACTTC
NA	TRBD2	TRBV5-6	TRBJ2-2	18	CASSSAGGAGGDTGELFF	TGTGCCAGCAGCTCGGCGGGGGGAGCGGGAGGCGACACCGGGGAGCTGTTTTTT
NA	NA	TRBV7-3	TRBJ1-2	12	CASGLEGRGYTF	TGTGCCAGCGGCTTAGAGGGGCGGGGCTACACCTTC